This section outlines one T cell receptor (beta chain) sequence together with its context. The sample originates from a study of blood T cell repertoires in COVID-19. Overall study context: From the United States, Italy and Spain came samples of acute and convalescent COVID-19. T cells, B-cell-depleted T cells, or PBMCs supplied cDNA or gDNA.

The authors' processing: Researchers report that nucleated cell counts were estimated from reference gene primer amplification. Libraries were prepared by immunoSEQ multiplex PCR; TCRdb keeps only in-frame clonotypes and omits some of them. V and J calls and clone size are as listed in that table; D and trimming were resolved from the DNA. The sample has 150,000 to 200,000 clones; 80% to 85% are singletons. Looked up from germline, CDR1 is SGHVS and CDR2 is FQNEAQ. Unmatched junction bases numbered 15, after V lost 2 bases and J lost 5 bases. This CDR3 region has 18 residues. The sequence was collected from a woman in her seventies with COVID-19, enrolled during active disease. Sample: peripheral blood. This rearrangement joins TRBV7-8 to TRBJ2-7; TRBD2 matches 10 bases. CDR3 loop: CASSLPRRLAGLKHEQYF. CDR3 coding DNA: TGTGCCAGCAGCTTACCCCGTCGACTAGCGGGCCTCAAGCACGAGCAGTACTTC.